This T cell receptor beta chain was identified in a study of blood T cell repertoires in COVID-19. Study at large: The United States, Italy and Spain were the sources of the acute and convalescent COVID-19 samples. From T cells, B-cell-depleted T cells, or PBMCs came the material, which was cDNA or gDNA.

Study processing details: Amplification from reference gene primers served as the basis for estimated nucleated cell counts. The method was immunoSEQ multiplex PCR; TCRdb's version includes in-frame clones alone and lacks a portion of them. From that table come the V and J calls and clone size; the DNA was used to work out D and trimming. This sample has 150,000 to 200,000 clones, with about 80% found just once. The CDR3 has 16 residues. V was pared by 8 bases and J by 4 bases, with 15 bases of the junction left unmatched. Germline V gene sequence: CDR1 SNHLY, CDR2 FYNNEI. The V and J genes are TRBV2 and TRBJ2-7; 9 bases align to TRBD1. The clonotype was recovered from a human donor in a cohort sampled during active COVID-19. The sample taken for sequencing was peripheral blood. CDR3 coding DNA: TGTGCCAGCTCGCCTCGGACAGGGGTTATGCAGTACGAGCAGTACTTC. Translated: CASSPRTGVMQYEQYF.